These 29 T cell receptor beta chains were all obtained from the same sample, sequenced in a study of OX40 agonist ivuxolimab in advanced cancers. TCRdb keeps only in-frame clones here, not all; method: immunoSEQ multiplex PCR. The data hold under 75,000 clones, with around 90% observed a single time. The sequenced sample was CD4+ or CD8+ T cells sorted from blood, obtained in a trial of the OX40 agonist ivuxolimab. The receptors were sampled from an adult with an advanced solid tumor such as melanoma, head and neck, liver or kidney cancer.

The chain links TRBV2 to TRBJ1-5; tentatively, D is TRBD1 (5 bases). This CDR3 comprises 15 residues. Trimming removed 6 bases at V and 1 base at J, with 13 bases between. The V gene's germline CDR1 is SNHLY and CDR2 FYNNEI. CDR3: CASRQSWGSNQPQHF. CDR3 in DNA: TGTGCCAGCAGGCAAAGCTGGGGCAGCAATCAGCCCCAGCATTTT.

The chain combines TRBV10-2 with TRBJ2-7; 10 bases fit TRBD2. With 7 bases clipped from V and 7 bases from J, the junction kept 10 bases outside the gene matches. The CDR3 is 14 amino acids. Per germline, CDR1 WSHSY and CDR2 SAAADI. The CDR3 loop is CASKEAGGPGEQYF. The CDR3 DNA reads TGCGCCAGCAAGGAAGCGGGAGGGCCGGGTGAGCAGTACTTC.

This clone was recorded once. The rearrangement uses TRBV27 and TRBJ2-7, with 14 bases lining up with TRBD2. V lost 4 bases and J lost 2; bases outside the gene matches: 4. The CDR3 totals 16 residues. Germline V gives CDR1 MNHEY, CDR2 SMNVEV (reference sequence). CDR3 bases: TGTGCCAGCAGTTGGACTAGCGGGAGGCCCCCCTACGAGCAGTACTTC. This sequence encodes CASSWTSGRPPYEQYF.

The chain is built from TRBV28 and TRBJ1-5, with a possible D match to TRBD1 (5 bases). From germline, CDR1 is MDHEN and CDR2 SYDVKM. This CDR3 has 13 residues. V was clipped by 6 bases and J by 0 bases, with 6 bases between them. The CDR3 spells CASSRDSNQPQHF. The CDR3 DNA reads TGTGCCAGCAGCAGGGATAGCAATCAGCCCCAGCATTTT.

The V call is TRBV27, the J call TRBJ2-5; D is unclear. Trimming removed 6 bases at V and 5 bases at J, with 16 bases between. The germline V gene has CDR1 MNHEY and CDR2 SMNVEV (reference sequence). The CDR3 sequence is 14 residues long. DNA for the CDR3: TGTGCCAGCAGAGGTTTACAGTTGCGGGAGACCCAGTACTTC. It yields the protein CASRGLQLRETQYF.

This chain joins TRBV19 and TRBJ1-6, with D possibly matching TRBD1 (5 bases). Trimming stripped 3 bases from V and 14 bases from J, with 17 bases between. CDR1 is LNHDA, CDR2 SQIVND, per germline (reference sequence). The CDR3 is 14 amino acids. In DNA form, the CDR3 reads TGTGCCAGTAGTATTCTCCAGGGCAAGCAAGCCCTCCACTTT. This sequence encodes CASSILQGKQALHF.

This chain joins TRBV18 and TRBJ2-2; the D gene could be TRBD1 or TRBD2 (5 bases each). Germline assignment: CDR1 KGHSH and CDR2 LQKENI. The CDR3 has 14 residues. V lost 1 base to trimming and J lost 7 bases, with 10 bases between them. The CDR3 protein is CASSPRDVDGELFF. Here the CDR3 DNA reads TGTGCCAGCTCACCACGGGACGTGGACGGGGAGCTGTTTTTT.

The V gene is TRBV11-3, the J gene TRBJ2-1, with 9 bases lining up with TRBD1. Germline values: CDR1 SGHNT, CDR2 YENEEA. This CDR3 has 15 residues. The J segment lost 7 bases and the V segment lost 0 bases, leaving 4 bases of the junction unmatched. The CDR3 spells CASSLEGTGRNEQFF. CDR3 nucleotides: TGTGCCAGCAGCTTAGAAGGGACAGGGAGAAATGAGCAGTTCTTC.

The chain has TRBV7-9 and TRBJ1-2; a weak D match, TRBD1 (5 bases). The CDR3 runs 13 residues. In germline, CDR1 is SEHNR, CDR2 FQNEAQ (reference sequence). V was pared by 5 bases and J by 3 bases, with 10 bases between. The CDR3 loop reads CASSEDIYYGYTF. CDR3 DNA: TGTGCCAGCAGCGAGGACATCTACTATGGCTACACCTTC.

The chain carries TRBV18 and TRBJ2-1, with TRBD2 matching over 14 bases. Per the germline V gene, CDR1 is KGHSH and CDR2 is LQKENI. Trimming at V came to 4 bases and at J to 6 bases, leaving 14 bases not matched to a gene. The CDR3 spans 19 residues. The DNA for the CDR3 is TGTGCCAGCTCACTATCCGGGACAGGAGGACTAGCGGGAGGCAATGAGCAGTTCTTC. Its protein is CASSLSGTGGLAGGNEQFF.

This chain joins TRBV7-9 and TRBJ1-1, with no clear D. Germline CDR1 reads SEHNR; CDR2 reads FQNEAQ (reference sequence). The CDR3 has 14 residues. V shed 1 base and J shed 10 bases, with 16 bases lying between them. The CDR3 nucleotides are TGTGCCAGCAGCTTAGAACCTCCCCCGTCGGGAGCTTTCTTT. Amino acids: CASSLEPPPSGAFF. Supplemented by reference TRBV7-9 and TRBJ1-1, the full variable domain reads DTGVSQNPRHKITKRGQNVTFRCDPISEHNRLYWYRQTLGQGPEFLTYFQNEAQLEKSRLLSDRFSAERPKGSFSTLEIQRTEQGDSAMYLCASSLEPPPSGAFFGQGTRLTVV.

The V and J genes are TRBV29-1 and TRBJ2-7; D uncertain. Trimming removed 4 bases at V and 3 bases at J, with 13 bases between. The CDR3 has 13 residues. Per the germline V gene, CDR1 is SQVTM and CDR2 is ANQGSEA. CDR3: CSVGVGGRYEQYF. CDR3 nucleotides: TGCAGCGTTGGAGTAGGCGGCCGCTACGAGCAGTACTTC.

The chain couples TRBV10-2 to TRBJ2-7; no definite D call. The CDR3 totals 11 residues. Germline V gives CDR1 WSHSY, CDR2 SAAADI. Deletions cut 3 bases from V and 3 bases from J, with 3 bases between. The CDR3 bases are TGCGCCAGCAGTGAACACTACGAGCAGTACTTC. This translates into CASSEHYEQYF.

The chain carries TRBV5-1 and TRBJ2-2; D gene uncertain. Germline-derived CDR1 and CDR2 are SGHRS and YFSETQ. The CDR3 loop spans 13 amino acids. The V end was cut by 2 bases, the J end by 6 bases, with 8 bases between. The CDR3 protein is CASSFVVPGELFF. CDR3 nucleotides: TGCGCCAGCAGCTTTGTTGTCCCCGGGGAGCTGTTTTTT.

This chain's CDR3 is CASSLALNTGELFF. The CDR3 bases are TGCGCCAGCAGCTTGGCCCTGAACACCGGGGAGCTGTTTTTT. The chain couples TRBV5-1 to TRBJ2-2; no definite D call. Germline assignment: CDR1 SGHRS and CDR2 YFSETQ. CDR3 length equals 14 residues. V was clipped by 0 bases and J by 1 base, with 4 bases between them.

The gene calls are TRBV11-1 and TRBJ2-7, with TRBD1 identical over 9 bases. The V gene's germline CDR1 is SGHAT and CDR2 FQDESV (reference sequence). Losses at the gene ends were 1 base for V and 3 bases for J; bases not matched to a gene: 4. This CDR3 is built from 15 residues. The CDR3 coding sequence is TGTGCCAGCAGCTTAGAAGGACAGGGGAGCTACGAGCAGTACTTC. This codes for CASSLEGQGSYEQYF.

This clone was counted a single time. The chain links TRBV27 to TRBJ2-6, with D tentatively TRBD2 (5 bases). The germline V and J ends were trimmed by 3 bases and 1 base, with 13 bases remaining between them. The germline CDR1 and CDR2 sequences are MNHEY and SMNVEV (reference sequence). The CDR3 contains 17 residues. DNA for the CDR3: TGTGCCAGCAGTTTTCAGCGGATTGGTTCTGGGGCCAACGTCCTGACTTTC. Residues: CASSFQRIGSGANVLTF. The full variable domain, in which reference TRBV27 and TRBJ2-6 provide the parts outside the CDR3, is EAQVTQNPRYLITVTGKKLTVTCSQNMNHEYMSWYRQDPGLGLRQIYYSMNVEVTDKGDVPEGYKVSRKEKRNFPLILESPSPNQTSLYFCASSFQRIGSGANVLTFGAGSRLTVL.

This rearrangement joins TRBV19 to TRBJ2-7, with 7 bases matching TRBD2. CDR3 size: 14 residues. The V gene end was trimmed by 3 bases and the J gene end by 5 bases; junction bases not matched to a gene: 7. Germline assignment: CDR1 LNHDA and CDR2 SQIVND (reference sequence). CDR3 region: CASSIYRGSDEQYF. The CDR3 bases are TGTGCCAGTAGTATCTATCGCGGGAGTGACGAGCAGTACTTC.

This chain links TRBV7-9 with TRBJ2-1, with 8 bases matching TRBD2. V lost 0 bases and J lost 4; bases outside the gene matches: 5. The CDR3 covers 16 residues. Per the germline V gene, CDR1 is SEHNR and CDR2 is FQNEAQ (reference sequence). The CDR3 loop reads CASSLARLAGYNEQFF. The DNA of the CDR3 is TGTGCCAGCAGCTTAGCTCGGCTAGCGGGTTACAATGAGCAGTTCTTC.

The chain has TRBV9 and TRBJ2-3, with D maybe TRBD2 (5 bases). CDR3 length: 15 amino acids. Germline V gene lookup returns CDR1 SGDLS and CDR2 YYNGEE. V was shortened by 0 bases and J by 2 bases, with 10 bases between the two germline ends. The CDR3 sequence: CASSVEGLNTDTQYF. CDR3 DNA: TGTGCCAGCAGCGTAGAAGGACTCAACACAGATACGCAGTATTTT.

The chain couples TRBV7-2 to TRBJ1-2, with D perhaps matching TRBD1 (5 bases). V was clipped by 1 base and J by 4 bases, with 13 bases between them. CDR3 size: 15 residues. Germline CDR1 reads SGHTA; CDR2 reads FQGNSA. The CDR3, as DNA: TGTGCCAGCAGCTTAGGGACCCAGGGCGGCTATGGCTACACCTTC. Protein: CASSLGTQGGYGYTF.

The genes are TRBV10-3 and TRBJ2-1; D uncertain. The V end was cut by 1 base, the J end by 10 bases, with 5 bases between. Germline values: CDR1 ENHRY, CDR2 SYGVKD. This CDR3 contains 11 residues. The CDR3 loop reads CAISELGEQFF. The CDR3 DNA reads TGTGCCATCAGTGAGTTAGGAGAGCAGTTCTTC.

The chain is built from TRBV5-8 and TRBJ2-7; D perhaps matches TRBD2 (6 bases). This CDR3 is built from 15 residues. V lost 2 bases, J lost 4 bases, and 16 bases lay in between. CDR1 is SGHTS, CDR2 YDEGEE, per germline. This CDR3 reads CASSLGILATYEQYF. Here the CDR3 DNA reads TGTGCCAGCAGCTTAGGGATTCTAGCGACTTACGAGCAGTACTTC.

Concerning this clone: The same CDR3 also results from other DNA sequences found in this sample. This chain links TRBV27 with TRBJ2-3, with a tentative D call TRBD1 (5 bases). Germline values: CDR1 MNHEY, CDR2 SMNVEV (reference sequence). V was shortened by 3 bases and J by 1 base, with 8 bases between the two germline ends. The CDR3 has 14 residues. The CDR3 protein is CASSLWGGTDTQYF. The CDR3 DNA follows: TGTGCCAGCAGTTTGTGGGGCGGCACAGATACGCAGTATTTT.

J is TRBJ1-1 and V is TRBV4-1; D call uncertain. CDR3 length: 13 amino acids. V gave up 1 base and J gave up 1 base, with 4 bases separating them. Germline CDR1 is MGHRA and CDR2 is YSYEKL. DNA of the CDR3: TGCGCCAGCAGCCAAGGTCAGAACACTGAAGCTTTCTTT. This sequence encodes CASSQGQNTEAFF.

The table lists this clone with a count of one. The rearrangement joins TRBV9 to TRBJ1-3; unclear D gene. Trimming left V 0 bases short and J 0 bases short, with 4 bases between. CDR3 length equals 14 residues. Germline V gene sequence: CDR1 SGDLS, CDR2 YYNGEE. CDR3 in amino acids: CASSVEFSGNTIYF. For the CDR3, the DNA is TGTGCCAGCAGCGTAGAATTCTCTGGAAACACCATATATTTT.

The rearrangement links TRBV27 to TRBJ2-7; TRBD1 matches at 8 bases. Germline CDR1 is MNHEY and CDR2 is SMNVEV (reference sequence). This CDR3 has 13 amino acids. The V gene end was trimmed by 3 bases and the J gene end by 3 bases; junction bases not matched to a gene: 1. The DNA for the CDR3 is TGTGCCAGCAGTTTTGGACAGGGCTACGAGCAGTACTTC. This encodes CASSFGQGYEQYF.

V gene TRBV19 combines with J gene TRBJ1-2; TRBD1 might be the D (6 bases). Per the germline V gene, CDR1 is LNHDA and CDR2 is SQIVND (reference sequence). V lost 4 bases, J lost 7 bases, and 16 bases lay in between. This CDR3 has 14 residues. The CDR3 is CASSTWTALSGYTF. DNA for the CDR3: TGTGCCAGTAGTACCTGGACAGCCTTAAGTGGCTACACCTTC.

This chain joins TRBV5-1 and TRBJ2-5; no definite D call. This CDR3 has 14 amino acids. Trimming shortened V by 0 bases and J by 1 base, and 7 bases separated the two germline ends. The V gene's germline CDR1 is SGHRS and CDR2 YFSETQ. In DNA, the CDR3 is TGCGCCAGCAGCTTGGCCAGGCCCCAAGAGACCCAGTACTTC. Encoded protein: CASSLARPQETQYF.